This T cell receptor (beta chain) was identified in a study of Tregs in tolerant kidney transplant recipients. Whole-study context: Recipients received nonmyeloablative bone marrow transplants from related graft donors, with transient mixed chimerism. Study results and limitations: Tregs expanded with activated donor B cells seemed most donor-specific. Biological reproducibility was not directly addressed in this study. Antigen-driven expansion was suggested because donor-specific Tregs expanded more than all Tregs in tolerant patients.

As regards this clone: Its specificity is unknown. Sequencing ends 3 residues short of the CDR3 end; the germline J gene provides the rest.

The CDR3 runs to 15 residues. V shed 8 bases, J shed 3 bases, and the junction held 9 bases outside the gene matches. From germline, CDR1 is SGHAT and CDR2 FQNNGV. The repertoire was sequenced with immunoSEQ multiplex PCR; TCRdb's copy has only in-frame clones and lacks some. The sample is made up of about 30,000 clones, and the top ten hold about an eighth of it. This clonotype was obtained from a human donor who received a combined kidney and bone marrow transplant. V usage is TRBV11-2 and J usage is TRBJ1-2; 10 nucleotides match TRBD1. The sample here was CD8+ T cells from blood, taken before the transplant. CDR3 bases read: TGTGCCAGCGCGAGCTCCGGGACAGGGGACTATGGC. It yields the protein CASASSGTGDYG. The whole CDR3 sequence is CASASSGTGDYGYTF.